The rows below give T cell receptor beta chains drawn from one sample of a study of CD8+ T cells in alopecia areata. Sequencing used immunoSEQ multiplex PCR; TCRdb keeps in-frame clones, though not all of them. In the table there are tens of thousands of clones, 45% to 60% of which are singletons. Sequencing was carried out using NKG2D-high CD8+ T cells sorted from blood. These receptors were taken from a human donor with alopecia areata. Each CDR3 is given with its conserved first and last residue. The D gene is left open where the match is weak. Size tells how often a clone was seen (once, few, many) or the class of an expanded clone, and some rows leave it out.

CDR3 protein: CASSYPTAGREETQYF
CDR3 DNA: TGTGCCAGCAGTTACCCTACAGCCGGGCGTGAAGAGACCCAGTACTTC
V gene: TRBV5-6
clone size: .
J gene: TRBJ2-5
D gene: .

CDR3 protein: CASSQDTTGPGRIYEQYF
CDR3 DNA: TGCGCCAGCAGCCAAGATACTACGGGGCCCGGGAGGATCTACGAGCAGTACTTC
V gene: TRBV4-1
clone size: .
J gene: TRBJ2-7
D gene: TRBD2

CDR3 protein: CATSRDRLAYEQYF
CDR3 DNA: TGTGCCACCAGCAGAGATCGGCTAGCCTACGAGCAGTACTTC
V gene: TRBV15
clone size: few
J gene: TRBJ2-7
D gene: .

CDR3 protein: CSVFGLAESSYEQYF
CDR3 DNA: TGCAGCGTCTTTGGACTAGCGGAGAGCTCCTACGAGCAGTACTTC
V gene: TRBV29-1
clone size: few
J gene: TRBJ2-7
D gene: TRBD2

CDR3 protein: CASSLMTSGRGEQYF
CDR3 DNA: TGTGCCAGCAGCCTGATGACTAGCGGGAGGGGTGAGCAGTACTTC
V gene: TRBV5-6
clone size: .
J gene: TRBJ2-7
D gene: TRBD2

CDR3 protein: CATRGIWGPYEQYF
CDR3 DNA: TGTGCCACCCGGGGAATCTGGGGACCCTACGAGCAGTACTTC
V gene: TRBV11-2
clone size: .
J gene: TRBJ2-7
D gene: .

CDR3 protein: CATEDTTNEKLFF
CDR3 DNA: TGTGCCACCGAGGATACAACTAATGAAAAACTGTTTTTT
V gene: TRBV28
clone size: few
J gene: TRBJ1-4
D gene: .

CDR3 protein: CAASTGGYGYTF
CDR3 DNA: TGTGCCGCATCGACAGGGGGCTATGGCTACACCTTC
V gene: TRBV10-3
clone size: .
J gene: TRBJ1-2
D gene: TRBD1

CDR3 protein: CSVEEGYEQYF
CDR3 DNA: TGCAGCGTTGAAGAGGGGTACGAGCAGTACTTC
V gene: TRBV29-1
clone size: .
J gene: TRBJ2-7
D gene: .

CDR3 protein: CAWSVGGGDEQYF
CDR3 DNA: TGTGCCTGGAGTGTGGGCGGGGGTGACGAGCAGTACTTC
V gene: TRBV30
clone size: few
J gene: TRBJ2-7
D gene: TRBD2

CDR3 protein: CASSQSGTGSHEQYF
CDR3 DNA: TGCGCCAGCAGCCAATCCGGGACAGGTAGCCACGAGCAGTACTTC
V gene: TRBV4-1
clone size: .
J gene: TRBJ2-7
D gene: TRBD1

CDR3 protein: CASSAYREKSDEQFF
CDR3 DNA: TGTGCCAGCAGCGCATACAGGGAAAAGAGCGATGAGCAGTTCTTC
V gene: TRBV28
clone size: few
J gene: TRBJ2-1
D gene: .

CDR3 protein: CAWSAGAGEQFF
CDR3 DNA: TGTGCCTGGAGTGCAGGGGCCGGTGAGCAGTTCTTC
V gene: TRBV30
clone size: .
J gene: TRBJ2-1
D gene: .

CDR3 protein: CASSLSVMNTEAFF
CDR3 DNA: TGTGCCAGCAGTTTATCAGTAATGAACACTGAAGCTTTCTTT
V gene: TRBV27
clone size: .
J gene: TRBJ1-1
D gene: .

CDR3 protein: CSVEGHQPGSYEQYF
CDR3 DNA: TGCAGCGTCGAGGGACACCAGCCGGGAAGCTACGAGCAGTACTTC
V gene: TRBV29-1
clone size: .
J gene: TRBJ2-7
D gene: .

CDR3 protein: CASSLTGGAPNEQFF
CDR3 DNA: TGTGCCAGCAGCTTAACGGGGGGCGCCCCGAATGAGCAGTTCTTC
V gene: TRBV7-3
clone size: .
J gene: TRBJ2-1
D gene: .

CDR3 protein: CSVVGQPSYEQYF
CDR3 DNA: TGCAGCGTTGTGGGACAGCCATCCTACGAGCAGTACTTC
V gene: TRBV29-1
clone size: .
J gene: TRBJ2-7
D gene: TRBD1

CDR3 protein: CASFGPSGKRSYNEQFF
CDR3 DNA: TGTGCCAGCTTCGGGCCTAGCGGGAAAAGATCCTACAATGAGCAGTTCTTC
V gene: TRBV2
clone size: .
J gene: TRBJ2-1
D gene: TRBD2

CDR3 protein: CASSSGLLYEQYF
CDR3 DNA: TGTGCCAGCAGCTCGGGACTACTGTACGAGCAGTACTTC
V gene: TRBV13
clone size: .
J gene: TRBJ2-7
D gene: TRBD2

CDR3 protein: CASSPEAAGTYEQYF
CDR3 DNA: TGTGCCAGCTCACCAGAAGCAGCGGGAACCTACGAGCAGTACTTC
V gene: TRBV18
clone size: few
J gene: TRBJ2-7
D gene: TRBD2

CDR3 protein: CACDGQSFTDTQYF
CDR3 DNA: TGTGCCTGCGACGGACAGAGCTTCACAGATACGCAGTATTTT
V gene: TRBV30
clone size: .
J gene: TRBJ2-3
D gene: .

CDR3 protein: CASSYSTGSEAFF
CDR3 DNA: TGTGCCAGCAGTTACTCGACAGGGTCTGAAGCTTTCTTT
V gene: TRBV6-5
clone size: .
J gene: TRBJ1-1
D gene: TRBD1

CDR3 protein: CASSYIETQYF
CDR3 DNA: TGTGCCAGCAGTTACATCGAGACCCAGTACTTC
V gene: TRBV6-5
clone size: .
J gene: TRBJ2-5
D gene: .

CDR3 protein: CASSQGVLNIQYF
CDR3 DNA: TGTGCCAGCAGCCAAGGTGTCTTAAACATTCAGTACTTC
V gene: TRBV14
clone size: few
J gene: TRBJ2-4
D gene: .

CDR3 protein: CASSASGADYEQYF
CDR3 DNA: TGTGCCAGCTCGGCCAGCGGGGCGGACTACGAGCAGTACTTC
V gene: TRBV18
clone size: .
J gene: TRBJ2-7
D gene: TRBD2

CDR3 protein: CASSWTAYNEQFF
CDR3 DNA: TGTGCCAGCAGCTGGACAGCCTACAATGAGCAGTTCTTC
V gene: TRBV25-1
clone size: few
J gene: TRBJ2-1
D gene: .

CDR3 protein: CASSLARSYEQYF
CDR3 DNA: TGTGCCAGCAGTTTAGCCCGGTCCTACGAGCAGTACTTC
V gene: TRBV28
clone size: .
J gene: TRBJ2-7
D gene: .

CDR3 protein: CASSSPTGTGKETQYF
CDR3 DNA: TGTGCCAGCAGTTCTCCAACCGGGACAGGGAAAGAGACCCAGTACTTC
V gene: TRBV28
clone size: few
J gene: TRBJ2-5
D gene: TRBD1

CDR3 protein: CASSFRVGEETQYF
CDR3 DNA: TGTGCCAGCAGTTTTCGGGTCGGGGAAGAGACCCAGTACTTC
V gene: TRBV28
clone size: few
J gene: TRBJ2-5
D gene: .

CDR3 protein: CASSPGQGARPYNEQFF
CDR3 DNA: TGTGCCAGCAGCCCGGGACAGGGGGCGAGGCCCTACAATGAGCAGTTCTTC
V gene: TRBV14
clone size: few
J gene: TRBJ2-1
D gene: TRBD1

CDR3 protein: CSVLAGGPSEQFF
CDR3 DNA: TGCAGCGTACTAGCGGGAGGGCCTAGTGAGCAGTTCTTC
V gene: TRBV29-1
clone size: .
J gene: TRBJ2-1
D gene: TRBD2

CDR3 protein: CASSPSTSYGYTF
CDR3 DNA: TGTGCCAGCAGTCCCTCGACCTCCTATGGCTACACCTTC
V gene: TRBV27
clone size: .
J gene: TRBJ1-2
D gene: .

CDR3 protein: CASRGANEQFF
CDR3 DNA: TGTGCCAGCCGGGGGGCCAATGAGCAGTTCTTC
V gene: TRBV9
clone size: .
J gene: TRBJ2-1
D gene: .

CDR3 protein: CASSKGNEQFF
CDR3 DNA: TGTGCCAGCAGCAAAGGTAATGAGCAGTTCTTC
V gene: TRBV11-2
clone size: .
J gene: TRBJ2-1
D gene: .

CDR3 protein: CASSFVLAKNIQYF
CDR3 DNA: TGTGCCAGCAGCTTCGTACTAGCCAAAAACATTCAGTACTTC
V gene: TRBV5-5
clone size: .
J gene: TRBJ2-4
D gene: .

CDR3 protein: CASSISNYGYTF
CDR3 DNA: TGTGCCAGCAGTATTAGTAACTATGGCTACACCTTC
V gene: TRBV28
clone size: few
J gene: TRBJ1-2
D gene: .

CDR3 protein: CASSPGRHTDTQYF
CDR3 DNA: TGCGCCAGCAGCCCCGGCAGACACACAGATACGCAGTATTTT
V gene: TRBV4-3
clone size: .
J gene: TRBJ2-3
D gene: .

CDR3 protein: CASSFDRETEAFF
CDR3 DNA: TGTGCCAGCAGCTTCGACAGGGAGACTGAAGCTTTCTTT
V gene: TRBV11-2
clone size: .
J gene: TRBJ1-1
D gene: TRBD1

CDR3 protein: CASSLGGLGGEQFF
CDR3 DNA: TGTGCCAGCAGCTTGGGCGGATTGGGGGGTGAGCAGTTCTTC
V gene: TRBV5-6
clone size: once
J gene: TRBJ2-1
D gene: .

CDR3 protein: CAVGRGQFF
CDR3 DNA: TGTGCCGTGGGACGGGGGCAGTTCTTC
V gene: TRBV27
clone size: .
J gene: TRBJ2-1
D gene: .

CDR3 protein: CASSQEVDYHNGRTYNEQFF
CDR3 DNA: TGCGCCAGCAGCCAAGAAGTGGACTACCACAACGGGAGGACCTACAATGAGCAGTTCTTC
V gene: TRBV4-3
clone size: .
J gene: TRBJ2-1
D gene: TRBD2

CDR3 protein: CASSQGLAGGPGQETQYF
CDR3 DNA: TGTGCCAGCAGCCAGGGACTAGCGGGGGGGCCCGGCCAAGAGACCCAGTACTTC
V gene: TRBV9
clone size: once
J gene: TRBJ2-5
D gene: TRBD2

CDR3 protein: CASSVEALAAAEGYTF
CDR3 DNA: TGTGCCAGCAGCGTAGAAGCACTGGCAGCGGCCGAGGGCTACACCTTC
V gene: TRBV9
clone size: .
J gene: TRBJ1-2
D gene: .

CDR3 protein: CASSFDGRPEETQYF
CDR3 DNA: TGCGCCAGCAGCTTCGACGGGCGGCCGGAAGAGACCCAGTACTTC
V gene: TRBV5-1
clone size: .
J gene: TRBJ2-5
D gene: .

CDR3 protein: CSVPGQPVTDTQYF
CDR3 DNA: TGCAGCGTGCCAGGACAGCCCGTCACAGATACGCAGTATTTT
V gene: TRBV29-1
clone size: .
J gene: TRBJ2-3
D gene: .

CDR3 protein: CASSLGQGAHNEQFF
CDR3 DNA: TGTGCCAGCAGCCTCGGACAGGGGGCCCACAATGAGCAGTTCTTC
V gene: TRBV14
clone size: .
J gene: TRBJ2-1
D gene: TRBD1

CDR3 protein: CASSNGEFSQETQYF
CDR3 DNA: TGTGCCAGCAGCAATGGGGAATTTTCACAAGAGACCCAGTACTTC
V gene: TRBV28
clone size: .
J gene: TRBJ2-5
D gene: .

CDR3 protein: CASSTLLAANEQFF
CDR3 DNA: TGTGCCAGCAGCACTCTCCTAGCCGCTAATGAGCAGTTCTTC
V gene: TRBV27
clone size: .
J gene: TRBJ2-1
D gene: .

CDR3 protein: CASGLDGEDTQYF
CDR3 DNA: TGTGCTAGTGGTTTGGACGGAGAAGATACGCAGTATTTT
V gene: TRBV12-5
clone size: many
J gene: TRBJ2-3
D gene: .

CDR3 protein: CASSEGTQYF
CDR3 DNA: TGTGCCAGCAGCGAAGGGACCCAGTACTTC
V gene: TRBV6-6
clone size: .
J gene: TRBJ2-5
D gene: .

CDR3 protein: CASSLNREEETQYF
CDR3 DNA: TGTGCCAGCAGCTTAAACAGGGAGGAGGAGACCCAGTACTTC
V gene: TRBV7-9
clone size: few
J gene: TRBJ2-5
D gene: .